These 32 T cell receptor beta chains were all obtained from the same sample, sequenced in a study of OX40 agonist ivuxolimab in advanced cancers. Using immunoSEQ multiplex PCR, the repertoire was profiled, and TCRdb retains in-frame clones only, with some absent. The data hold around 19,000 clones, with 80% to 90% observed a single time. The sequences come from CD4+ or CD8+ T cells sorted from blood, collected in a trial of the OX40 agonist ivuxolimab. Source of these receptors: an adult with an advanced solid tumor such as melanoma, head and neck, liver or kidney cancer.

The V call is TRBV19, the J call TRBJ1-2; D is possibly TRBD1 (6 bases). CDR1 and CDR2 from the germline V gene are LNHDA and SQIVND (reference sequence). With 6 bases removed from V and 3 bases from J, the gap between germline ends came to 17 bases. This CDR3 is 15 amino acids long. The CDR3 sequence: CASRPEGGRDYGYTF. CDR3 bases: TGTGCCAGTAGACCCGAAGGGGGACGGGACTATGGCTACACCTTC.

This rearrangement joins TRBV7-2 to TRBJ1-2, with unresolved D. The length of the CDR3 is 13 residues. Germline loops: CDR1 SGHTA, CDR2 FQGNSA. Trimming took off 5 bases at V and 3 bases at J, with 10 bases between the two ends. This CDR3 reads CASSGQADYGYTF. The DNA for the CDR3 is TGTGCCAGCAGCGGGCAGGCGGACTATGGCTACACCTTC.

This rearrangement joins TRBV27 to TRBJ1-6; a possible D gene is TRBD1 (5 bases). The CDR3 totals 17 residues. Germline-derived CDR1 and CDR2 are MNHEY and SMNVEV (reference sequence). Trimming left V 0 bases short and J 2 bases short, with 11 bases between. The CDR3 DNA reads as TGTGCCAGCAGTTTATCGGTCAGGGAGGCCTATAATTCACCCCTCCACTTT. Encoded protein: CASSLSVREAYNSPLHF.

The V and J genes are TRBV7-9 and TRBJ2-2; 12 bases are a match to TRBD2. Germline V lookup: CDR1 SEHNR, CDR2 FQNEAQ (reference sequence). There are 17 residues in the CDR3. Trimming cost V 0 bases and J 4 bases; bases outside gene matches: 3. Written as DNA, the CDR3 is TGTGCCAGCAGCTTAGCGTCTAGCGGGAGGGCCACCGGGGAGCTGTTTTTT. This gives the protein CASSLASSGRATGELFF.

CDR3 loop: CASSPRYGDGYTF. Written as DNA, the CDR3 is TGTGCCAGCTCACCTCGTTACGGGGATGGCTACACCTTC. This rearrangement joins TRBV18 to TRBJ1-2; D remains unclear. Germline-derived CDR1 and CDR2 are KGHSH and LQKENI. The CDR3 sequence is 13 residues long. V lost 3 bases to trimming and J lost 6 bases, with 11 bases between them. Looking up the rest from reference TRBV18 and TRBJ1-2 gives the full variable domain: NAGVMQNPRHLVRRRGQEARLRCSPMKGHSHVYWYRQLPEEGLKFMVYLQKENIIDESGMPKERFSAEFPKEGPSILRIQQVVRGDSAAYFCASSPRYGDGYTFGSGTRLTVV.

The V call is TRBV5-1, the J call TRBJ2-2, with D possibly matching TRBD2 (6 bases). The CDR3 runs 16 residues. The germline CDR1 and CDR2 sequences are SGHRS and YFSETQ. V was pared by 0 bases and J by 5 bases, with 14 bases between. The CDR3 DNA is TGCGCCAGCAGCTTGGATGCGGGGTTAACGACCGGGGAGCTGTTTTTT. Translated, it gives CASSLDAGLTTGELFF.

The sample holds one count of this clone. V and J are TRBV6-5 and TRBJ1-4; D remains ambiguous. The germline V gene has CDR1 MNHEY and CDR2 SVGAGI. This CDR3 is built from 14 residues. V was clipped by 6 bases and J by 5 bases, with 13 bases between them. The CDR3 sequence: CASRASGSNEKLFF. DNA of the CDR3: TGTGCCAGCAGAGCCTCGGGGTCAAATGAAAAACTGTTTTTT.

The chain couples TRBV27 to TRBJ2-7; maybe TRBD1 (7 bases). The CDR3 extends over 15 amino acids. Germline V gene lookup returns CDR1 MNHEY and CDR2 SMNVEV (reference sequence). The V end lost 2 bases, the J end lost 3 bases, and 14 bases lay between the germline ends. CDR3: CASSLRQGGFYEQYF. CDR3 in DNA: TGTGCCAGCAGTTTACGGCAGGGGGGCTTCTACGAGCAGTACTTC.

This clone was seen once. The chain links TRBV15 to TRBJ2-7; 8 bases align to TRBD2. Germline assignment: CDR1 LNHNV and CDR2 YYDKDF (reference sequence). The CDR3 has 15 residues. V shed 11 bases, J shed 7 bases, and the junction held 19 bases outside the gene matches. DNA of the CDR3: TGTGCCGTAGGGATTGGACTAGCCCCTCGGGAGGAGCAGTACTTC. It specifies CAVGIGLAPREEQYF.

The chain links TRBV30 to TRBJ1-5, with D hard to call. V was shortened by 2 bases and J by 5 bases, with 10 bases between the two germline ends. CDR3 size: 13 residues. The germline CDR1 and CDR2 sequences are GTSNPN and SVGIG (reference sequence). Here the CDR3 reads CAWSLAGDQPQHF. The CDR3 DNA follows: TGTGCCTGGAGTCTAGCGGGAGATCAGCCCCAGCATTTT.

This clone was seen only a few times. This chain links TRBV11-3 with TRBJ2-3, with unresolved D. The germline V gene encodes CDR1 SGHNT and CDR2 YENEEA. V shed 1 base and J shed 2 bases, with 10 bases lying between them. The CDR3 contains 15 residues. This CDR3 reads CASSLAWAYTDTQYF. The CDR3 DNA follows: TGTGCCAGCAGCTTAGCATGGGCCTACACAGATACGCAGTATTTT.

The chain carries TRBV5-1 and TRBJ2-5; D call uncertain. Trimming took off 0 bases at V and 5 bases at J, with 11 bases between the two ends. Germline V lookup: CDR1 SGHRS, CDR2 YFSETQ. The CDR3 totals 14 residues. The CDR3 here is CASSLASPGETQYF. The CDR3, as DNA: TGCGCCAGCAGCTTGGCGTCTCCCGGGGAGACCCAGTACTTC.

As regards this clone: This sample also contains other DNA sequences that code for the same CDR3. The rearrangement links TRBV7-6 to TRBJ2-5, with unresolved D. The CDR3 runs to 11 residues. V lost 4 bases to trimming and J lost 1 base, with 1 base between them. Germline lookup yields CDR1 SGHVS and CDR2 FNYEAQ. CDR3 protein: CASSSQETQYF. CDR3 DNA: TGTGCCAGCAGCTCCCAAGAGACCCAGTACTTC.

The chain is built from TRBV27 and TRBJ1-2, with 9 bases lining up with TRBD1. The germline V gene encodes CDR1 MNHEY and CDR2 SMNVEV (reference sequence). CDR3 length: 16 residues. V dropped 3 bases and J dropped 4; count of bases not matched to a gene: 9. CDR3 nucleotides: TGTGCCAGCAGTTTTGTGACAGGGGGTTTTAGCTATGGCTACACCTTC. Protein sequence: CASSFVTGGFSYGYTF.

This sequence joins TRBV9 and TRBJ1-6; D remains ambiguous. The germline V gene has CDR1 SGDLS and CDR2 YYNGEE. The CDR3 runs 12 residues. With 4 bases removed from V and 8 bases from J, the gap between germline ends came to 7 bases. This chain's CDR3 is CASSPRDSPLHF. DNA for the CDR3: TGTGCCAGCAGCCCGAGAGATTCACCCCTCCACTTT.

This chain's CDR3 is CASRSTGRGEQYF. The CDR3 DNA reads as TGTGCCAGCAGATCCACAGGGAGGGGCGAGCAGTACTTC. The V gene is TRBV5-8, the J gene TRBJ2-7, with TRBD2 as a possible D gene (7 bases). The CDR3 has 13 residues. Germline V gene data show CDR1 as SGHTS and CDR2 as YDEGEE. V lost 5 bases to trimming and J lost 6 bases, with 15 bases between them. Combining the CDR3 with reference TRBV5-8 and TRBJ2-7 gives the whole variable domain EAGVTQSPTHLIKTRGQQATLRCSPISGHTSVYWYQQALGLGLQFLLWYDEGEERNRGNFPPRFSGRQFPNYSSELNVNALELEDSALYLCASRSTGRGEQYFGPGTRLTVT.

The rearrangement joins TRBV7-9 to TRBJ1-1, with D hard to call. Looked up from germline, CDR1 is SEHNR and CDR2 is FQNEAQ (reference sequence). This CDR3 has 12 amino acids. The CDR3 is CVVNQLNTEAFF. DNA for the CDR3: TGTGTCGTAAACCAATTGAACACTGAAGCTTTCTTT.

The chain uses TRBV15 and TRBJ2-3; 8 nucleotides align to TRBD2. CDR1 and CDR2 from the germline V gene are LNHNV and YYDKDF (reference sequence). Losses at the gene ends were 5 bases for V and 4 bases for J; bases not matched to a gene: 11. CDR3 length equals 16 residues. The chain's CDR3 is CATSLTGGGRADTQYF. DNA for the CDR3: TGTGCCACCAGCCTTACTGGCGGGGGGCGGGCAGATACGCAGTATTTT.

V is TRBV19 and J is TRBJ2-5, with 8 bases matching TRBD1. The CDR3 extends over 13 amino acids. Germline-derived CDR1 and CDR2 are LNHDA and SQIVND (reference sequence). The V gene end was trimmed by 5 bases and the J gene end by 4 bases; junction bases not matched to a gene: 3. CDR3: CASSSRGRETQYF. Here the CDR3 DNA reads TGTGCCAGTAGTTCCAGGGGGCGAGAGACCCAGTACTTC.

The V call is TRBV2, the J call TRBJ1-3, with TRBD1 as a possible D gene (6 bases). V gave up 5 bases and J gave up 0 bases, with 14 bases separating them. Looked up from germline, CDR1 is SNHLY and CDR2 is FYNNEI. The CDR3 has 16 residues. This CDR3 reads CASSSGQSGSGNTIYF. The CDR3 nucleotides are TGTGCCAGCAGTTCAGGACAGAGCGGCTCTGGAAACACCATATATTTT.

As to this clone: Possible read error: a much larger clone is one base away. Additional DNA sequences in this sample encode the identical CDR3. This chain links TRBV5-4 with TRBJ1-1; the D is unclear. CDR3 length equals 14 residues. Per germline, CDR1 SGHNT and CDR2 YYREEE (reference sequence). V dropped 4 bases and J dropped 7 bases, with 17 bases sitting between them. The CDR3 DNA follows: TGTGCCAGCAGCCATATGGGGATCCATAATGAAGCTTTCTTT. This translates into CASSHMGIHNEAFF.

The chain recombines TRBV5-1 with TRBJ2-5; 8 positions match TRBD2. Trimming took 4 bases from V and 2 from J; bases not matched to a gene: 4. The germline CDR1 and CDR2 sequences are SGHRS and YFSETQ. This CDR3 contains 14 residues. CDR3 bases: TGCGCCAGCAGCAAGGGACTAGGGCAAGAGACCCAGTACTTC. Translation: CASSKGLGQETQYF.

The chain combines TRBV5-1 with TRBJ2-1; TRBD1 or TRBD2 may be the D gene (6 bases each). V gave up 0 bases and J gave up 9 bases, with 16 bases separating them. Per the germline V gene, CDR1 is SGHRS and CDR2 is YFSETQ. This CDR3 has 15 amino acids. CDR3 in amino acids: CASSLESVGGREQFF. The CDR3 DNA reads as TGCGCCAGCAGCTTGGAGTCGGTTGGGGGGCGTGAGCAGTTCTTC. Drawing the rest from reference TRBV5-1 and TRBJ2-1, the complete variable domain is KAGVTQTPRYLIKTRGQQVTLSCSPISGHRSVSWYQQTPGQGLQFLFEYFSETQRNKGNFPGRFSGRQFSNSRSEMNVSTLELGDSALYLCASSLESVGGREQFFGPGTRLTVL.

The genes are TRBV19 and TRBJ1-5; D not resolved. The CDR3 totals 14 residues. V lost 0 bases and J lost 4, with 7 bases in between. Germline V gives CDR1 LNHDA, CDR2 SQIVND (reference sequence). CDR3 sequence reads: CASSIDRPNQPQHF. DNA of the CDR3: TGTGCCAGTAGTATAGATCGGCCGAATCAGCCCCAGCATTTT.

The rearrangement uses TRBV10-1 and TRBJ1-3; D gene ambiguous. The length of the CDR3 is 16 residues. CDR1 is WNHNN, CDR2 SYGVQD, per germline (reference sequence). V was pared by 7 bases and J by 2 bases, with 18 bases between. CDR3 DNA: TGCGCCAGCACTCCCGAGGTGGGCGATCCTGGAAACACCATATATTTT. This codes for CASTPEVGDPGNTIYF.

The rearrangement uses TRBV11-3 and TRBJ2-1; 12 bases line up with TRBD1. The V segment lost 5 bases and the J segment 8 bases; nucleotides outside the gene matches: 7. Germline V lookup: CDR1 SGHNT, CDR2 YENEEA. The CDR3 is 15 residues long. The chain's CDR3 is CASSLGQGAPHEQFF. The CDR3 nucleotides read TGTGCCAGCAGCCTGGGACAGGGGGCGCCGCATGAGCAGTTCTTC.

The rearrangement uses TRBV28 and TRBJ2-7; D is unresolved. With 7 bases removed from V and 5 bases from J, the gap between germline ends came to 15 bases. Looked up from germline, CDR1 is MDHEN and CDR2 is SYDVKM. This CDR3 is built from 13 residues. In DNA form, the CDR3 reads TGTGCCAGCAATAGGGATAGGATCCACGAGCAGTACTTC. Encoded protein: CASNRDRIHEQYF.

This rearrangement joins TRBV6-7 to TRBJ2-7, with 12 bases matching TRBD1. TRBV6-7 is filed as an ORF, its function uncertain. Losses at the gene ends were 7 bases for V and 5 bases for J; bases not matched to a gene: 9. This CDR3 is 15 amino acids long. Written as DNA, the CDR3 is TGTGCCAGCACCCCCGGGACAGGGGGCGGCAACGAGCAGTACTTC. As protein: CASTPGTGGGNEQYF.

The chain combines TRBV11-1 with TRBJ2-1; possible D gene TRBD2, 6 bases. The germline V and J ends were trimmed by 0 bases and 5 bases, with 17 bases remaining between them. The CDR3 totals 17 residues. The germline CDR1 and CDR2 sequences are SGHAT and FQDESV (reference sequence). In DNA, the CDR3 is TGTGCCAGCAGCTTAGCGCGTGTCGGGAGAATGGACAATGAGCAGTTCTTC. Amino acid sequence: CASSLARVGRMDNEQFF.

The V gene is TRBV30, the J gene TRBJ1-6; D not resolved. With 2 bases removed from V and 0 bases from J, the gap between germline ends came to 8 bases. This CDR3 has 15 residues. Germline CDR1 is GTSNPN and CDR2 is SVGIG (reference sequence). The CDR3 protein is CAWSQARSYNSPLHF. As DNA, the CDR3 is TGTGCCTGGAGTCAGGCCCGCTCCTATAATTCACCCCTCCACTTT.

The genes are TRBV30 and TRBJ1-1, with 7 bases matching TRBD1. The CDR3 covers 14 residues. V shed 2 bases and J 1 base; nucleotides not matched to a gene: 4. Germline V CDR1 and CDR2: GTSNPN, SVGIG (reference sequence). The CDR3 spells CAWSSQGENTEAFF. The CDR3 nucleotides read TGTGCCTGGAGTTCCCAGGGGGAGAACACTGAAGCTTTCTTT.

The CDR3 spells CASSPATRSSDEQFF. CDR3 sequence (DNA): TGTGCCAGCTCACCGGCGACCCGCTCCAGCGATGAGCAGTTCTTC. The J gene is TRBJ2-1, the V gene TRBV18; D is unclear. Germline CDR1 is KGHSH and CDR2 is LQKENI. V gave up 3 bases and J gave up 8 bases, with 17 bases separating them. The CDR3 totals 15 residues.